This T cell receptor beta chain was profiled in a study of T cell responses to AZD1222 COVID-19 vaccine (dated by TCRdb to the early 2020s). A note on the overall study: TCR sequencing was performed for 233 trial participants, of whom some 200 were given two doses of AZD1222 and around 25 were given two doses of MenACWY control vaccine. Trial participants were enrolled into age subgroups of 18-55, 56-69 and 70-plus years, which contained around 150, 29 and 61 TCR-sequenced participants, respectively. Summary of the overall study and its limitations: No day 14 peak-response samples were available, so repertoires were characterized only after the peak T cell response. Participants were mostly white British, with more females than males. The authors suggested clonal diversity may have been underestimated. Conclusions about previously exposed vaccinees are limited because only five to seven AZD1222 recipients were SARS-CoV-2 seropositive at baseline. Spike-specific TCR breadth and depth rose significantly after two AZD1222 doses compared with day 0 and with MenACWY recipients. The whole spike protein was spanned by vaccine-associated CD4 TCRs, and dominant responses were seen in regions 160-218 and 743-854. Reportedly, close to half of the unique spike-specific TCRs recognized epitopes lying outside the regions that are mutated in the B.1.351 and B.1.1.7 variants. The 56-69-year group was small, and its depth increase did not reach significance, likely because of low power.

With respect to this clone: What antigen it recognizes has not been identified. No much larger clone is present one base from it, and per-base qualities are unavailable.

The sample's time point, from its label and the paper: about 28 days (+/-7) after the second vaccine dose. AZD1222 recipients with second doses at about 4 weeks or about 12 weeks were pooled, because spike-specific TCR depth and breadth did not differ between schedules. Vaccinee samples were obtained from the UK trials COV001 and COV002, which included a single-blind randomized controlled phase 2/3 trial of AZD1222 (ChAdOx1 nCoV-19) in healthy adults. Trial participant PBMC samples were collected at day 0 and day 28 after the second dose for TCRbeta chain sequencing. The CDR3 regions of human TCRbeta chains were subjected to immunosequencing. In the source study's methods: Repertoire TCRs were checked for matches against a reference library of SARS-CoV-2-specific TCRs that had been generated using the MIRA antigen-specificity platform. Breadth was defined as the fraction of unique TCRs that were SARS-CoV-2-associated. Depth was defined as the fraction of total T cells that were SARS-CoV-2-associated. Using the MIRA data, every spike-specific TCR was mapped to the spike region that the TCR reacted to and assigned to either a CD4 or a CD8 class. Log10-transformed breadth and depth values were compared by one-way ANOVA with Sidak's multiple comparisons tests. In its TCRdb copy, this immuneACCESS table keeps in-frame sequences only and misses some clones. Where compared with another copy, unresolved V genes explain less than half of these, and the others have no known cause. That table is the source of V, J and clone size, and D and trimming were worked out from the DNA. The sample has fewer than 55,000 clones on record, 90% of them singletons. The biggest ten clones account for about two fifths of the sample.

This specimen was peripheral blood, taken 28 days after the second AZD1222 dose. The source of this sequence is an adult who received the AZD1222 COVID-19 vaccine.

The encoded CDR3 is CASSNTGIYGYTF. The DNA sequence is as follows: TGTGCCAGCAGCAATACGGGTATATATGGCTACACCTTC. The V and J segments used are TRBV7-9 and TRBJ1-2; no D gene call is confident. Counted from cysteine to phenylalanine, this CDR3 has 13 amino acids. Only CDR3 DNA is held: 39 bases, read in frame from base 1. The CDR1 and CDR2 encoded by the germline V gene (reference sequence) are SEHNR and FQNEAQ. V loses 5 bases of germline sequence and J loses 5 bases, and the interval between the two ends is 12 bases.